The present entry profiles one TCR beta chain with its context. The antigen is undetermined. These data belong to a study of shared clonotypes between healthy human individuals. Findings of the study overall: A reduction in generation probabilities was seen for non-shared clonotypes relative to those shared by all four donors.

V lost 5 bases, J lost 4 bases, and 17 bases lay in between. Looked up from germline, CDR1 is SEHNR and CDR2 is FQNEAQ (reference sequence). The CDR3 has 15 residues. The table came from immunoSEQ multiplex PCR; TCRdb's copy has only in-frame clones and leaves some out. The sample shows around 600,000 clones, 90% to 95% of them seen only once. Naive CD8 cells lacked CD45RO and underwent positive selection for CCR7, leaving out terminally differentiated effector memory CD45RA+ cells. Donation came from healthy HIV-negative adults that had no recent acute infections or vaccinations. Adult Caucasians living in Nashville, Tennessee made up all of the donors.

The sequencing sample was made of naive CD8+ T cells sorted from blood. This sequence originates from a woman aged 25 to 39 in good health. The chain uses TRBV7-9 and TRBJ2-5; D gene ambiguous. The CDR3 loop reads CASSPPQLRRETQYF. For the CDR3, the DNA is TGTGCCAGCAGCCCCCCCCAGCTCAGGAGAGAGACCCAGTACTTC.